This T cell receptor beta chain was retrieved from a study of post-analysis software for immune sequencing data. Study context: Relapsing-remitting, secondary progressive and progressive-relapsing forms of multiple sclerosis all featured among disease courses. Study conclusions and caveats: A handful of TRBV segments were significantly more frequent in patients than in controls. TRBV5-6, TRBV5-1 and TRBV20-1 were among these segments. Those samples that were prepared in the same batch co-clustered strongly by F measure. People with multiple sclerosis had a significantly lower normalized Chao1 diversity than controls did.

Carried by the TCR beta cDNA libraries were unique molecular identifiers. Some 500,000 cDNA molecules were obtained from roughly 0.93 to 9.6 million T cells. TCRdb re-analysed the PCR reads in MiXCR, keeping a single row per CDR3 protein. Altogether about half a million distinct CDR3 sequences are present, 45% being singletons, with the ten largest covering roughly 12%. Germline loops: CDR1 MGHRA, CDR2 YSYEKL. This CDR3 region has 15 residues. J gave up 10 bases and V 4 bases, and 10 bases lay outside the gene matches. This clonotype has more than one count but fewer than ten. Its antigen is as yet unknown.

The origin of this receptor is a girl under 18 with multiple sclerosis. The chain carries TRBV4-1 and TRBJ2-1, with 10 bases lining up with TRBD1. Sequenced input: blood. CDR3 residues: CASSLRDRGPDEQFF. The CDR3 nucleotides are TGCGCCAGCAGCCTCCGGGACAGGGGCCCGGACGAGCAGTTCTTC.